One sample yielded the 27 T cell receptor beta chains listed below, sequenced in a study of OX40 agonist ivuxolimab in advanced cancers. The method was immunoSEQ multiplex PCR; TCRdb's version includes in-frame clones alone and lacks a portion of them. The sample yields roughly 57,000 clones, about nine tenths seen once. The source was CD4+ or CD8+ T cells sorted from blood, collected in a trial of the OX40 agonist ivuxolimab. Receptors were obtained from an adult with an advanced solid tumor such as melanoma, head and neck, liver or kidney cancer.

This chain links TRBV19 with TRBJ2-7; 9 bases fit TRBD2. V lost 4 bases and J lost 3; bases outside the gene matches: 7. Germline CDR1 and CDR2: LNHDA and SQIVND (reference sequence). The CDR3 totals 15 residues. CDR3 loop: CASSTIAGASYEQYF. The CDR3 nucleotides read TGTGCCAGTAGTACTATAGCGGGGGCCAGCTACGAGCAGTACTTC.

V and J are TRBV7-8 and TRBJ2-5; 11 positions match TRBD1. The DNA end favors TRBJ2-7, so the J call may be wrong. Germline lookup yields CDR1 SGHVS and CDR2 FQNEAQ. The CDR3 has 15 amino acids. The CDR3 loop reads CASSLRTGGFYEQYF. The CDR3 DNA sequence: TGTGCCAGCAGCTTGCGGACAGGGGGCTTCTACGAGCAGTACTTC.

The CDR3 coding sequence is TGCGCCAGCAGCGAACAGGGAATGGGCGAAAAACTGTTTTTT. Translation: CASSEQGMGEKLFF. The rearrangement joins TRBV5-1 to TRBJ1-4; maybe TRBD1 (6 bases). CDR3 length: 14 residues. Germline loops: CDR1 SGHRS, CDR2 YFSETQ. V dropped 4 bases and J dropped 8 bases, with 15 bases sitting between them.

The genes are TRBV18 and TRBJ2-7; 7 bases are a match to TRBD1. Losses at the gene ends were 4 bases for V and 3 bases for J; bases not matched to a gene: 6. Germline CDR1 reads KGHSH; CDR2 reads LQKENI. The CDR3 extends over 14 amino acids. The DNA of the CDR3 is TGTGCCAGCTCACTGGGGACAGCGAACTACGAGCAGTACTTC. It yields the protein CASSLGTANYEQYF.

A single count supports this clone. This CDR3 is also generated by other DNA sequences in the sample. The chain is built from TRBV9 and TRBJ2-1; TRBD2 aligns across 7 bases. Germline assignment: CDR1 SGDLS and CDR2 YYNGEE. CDR3 length: 16 amino acids. J gave up 1 base and V 1 base, and 5 bases lay outside the gene matches. DNA of the CDR3: TGTGCCAGCAGCGTATCCGGGGGGACGTCCTACAATGAGCAGTTCTTC. This sequence encodes CASSVSGGTSYNEQFF.

The CDR3 DNA sequence: TGTGCCAGCAGTCGACGTCCGGGACAGGGCTACGAGCAGTACTTC. Its translation: CASSRRPGQGYEQYF. V usage is TRBV27 and J usage is TRBJ2-7; TRBD1 agrees at 9 bases. With 5 bases clipped from V and 3 bases from J, the junction kept 8 bases outside the gene matches. CDR1 and CDR2 from the germline V gene are MNHEY and SMNVEV (reference sequence). The CDR3 is 15 amino acids.

The V and J genes are TRBV7-9 and TRBJ2-7, with D unclear. Germline V gene data show CDR1 as SEHNR and CDR2 as FQNEAQ (reference sequence). Trimming stripped 5 bases from V and 6 bases from J, with 11 bases between. The CDR3 spans 12 residues. The CDR3 coding sequence is TGTGCCAGCAGCCCGACGGTGGGCGAGCAGTACTTC. It yields the protein CASSPTVGEQYF.

This chain links TRBV6-1 with TRBJ2-2, with 13 bases matching TRBD2. The trim removed 6 bases at V and 8 bases at J, leaving 6 bases unmatched. The CDR3 loop spans 15 amino acids. Per the germline V gene, CDR1 is MNHNS and CDR2 is SASEGT. This CDR3 is CASRKLAGGTGELFF. DNA for the CDR3: TGTGCCAGCAGAAAACTAGCGGGAGGGACGGGGGAGCTGTTTTTT.

Of note for this clone: This sample also contains other DNA sequences that code for the same CDR3. The chain combines TRBV5-4 with TRBJ2-1; possibly TRBD2 for D (5 bases). Trimming took off 5 bases at V and 4 bases at J, with 7 bases between the two ends. This CDR3 is built from 12 residues. Germline V gene lookup returns CDR1 SGHNT and CDR2 YYREEE (reference sequence). CDR3 sequence: CASRSGYNEQFF. CDR3 bases: TGTGCCAGCAGGTCGGGATACAATGAGCAGTTCTTC.

The gene calls are TRBV7-2 and TRBJ2-1; 7 positions match TRBD2. Germline lookup yields CDR1 SGHTA and CDR2 FQGNSA. V gave up 5 bases and J gave up 15 bases; unmatched junction bases: 10. The length of the CDR3 is 12 residues. The CDR3 coding sequence is TGTGCCAGCAGCCCGGGATGGGGAGGGCCGTTCTTC. As protein: CASSPGWGGPFF.

The chain uses TRBV6-6 and TRBJ2-7; 8 positions agree with TRBD1. This CDR3 comprises 14 residues. CDR1 and CDR2 (germline): MNHNY, SVGAGI (reference sequence). J lost 2 bases, V lost 6 bases, and 6 bases had no gene match. This CDR3 is CASSKTGGPYEQYF. The CDR3 DNA reads as TGTGCCAGCAGCAAAACAGGGGGGCCCTACGAGCAGTACTTC.

This clone was observed a single time. This rearrangement joins TRBV5-1 to TRBJ2-7, with TRBD2 matching 11 bases. CDR1 and CDR2 from the germline V gene are SGHRS and YFSETQ. Unmatched junction bases numbered 6, after V lost 1 base and J lost 3 bases. The CDR3 contains 16 residues. The CDR3 reads CASSLTYGTSGYEQYF. Written as DNA, the CDR3 is TGCGCCAGCAGCTTGACGTACGGGACTAGCGGCTACGAGCAGTACTTC.

This rearrangement joins TRBV5-5 to TRBJ2-7, with D hard to call. Germline lookup yields CDR1 SGHKS and CDR2 YYEKEE (reference sequence). The CDR3 runs to 14 residues. V lost 0 bases to trimming and J lost 6 bases, with 13 bases between them. The DNA for the CDR3 is TGTGCCAGCAGCTTGGGGGCAGTAACGGCCGAGCAGTACTTC. Its protein product is CASSLGAVTAEQYF.

V gene TRBV28 combines with J gene TRBJ1-6; D is uncertain. This CDR3 is built from 13 residues. The V end was cut by 7 bases, the J end by 11 bases, with 15 bases between. The germline CDR1 and CDR2 sequences are MDHEN and SYDVKM. Here the CDR3 reads CASTSQERTPLHF. The CDR3 nucleotides read TGTGCCAGCACTTCCCAGGAACGAACACCCCTCCACTTT. The full variable domain, in which reference TRBV28 and TRBJ1-6 provide the parts outside the CDR3, is DVKVTQSSRYLVKRTGEKVFLECVQDMDHENMFWYRQDPGLGLRLIYFSYDVKMKEKGDIPEGYSVSREKKERFSLILESASTNQTSMYLCASTSQERTPLHFGNGTRLTVT.

V usage is TRBV5-6 and J usage is TRBJ1-2; a possible D gene is TRBD1 (5 bases). V was trimmed by 4 bases and J by 2 bases, leaving 12 bases between them. This CDR3 is built from 14 residues. Germline V gene data show CDR1 as SGHDT and CDR2 as YYEEEE. The CDR3: CASSRSGRNYGYTF. Written as DNA, the CDR3 is TGTGCCAGCAGCAGATCGGGACGGAACTATGGCTACACCTTC.

The J gene is TRBJ1-1, the V gene TRBV6-1, with no clear D. The CDR3 covers 12 residues. Trimming removed 2 bases from V and 3 bases from J, with 4 bases in between. Germline assignment: CDR1 MNHNS and CDR2 SASEGT. The chain's CDR3 is CASSEHYTEAFF. The CDR3 region has the DNA TGTGCCAGCAGTGAACATTACACTGAAGCTTTCTTT.

The rearrangement uses TRBV30 and TRBJ2-7; maybe TRBD1 (5 bases). The length of the CDR3 is 11 residues. Germline V gene sequence: CDR1 GTSNPN, CDR2 SVGIG (reference sequence). V was pared by 0 bases and J by 12 bases, with 12 bases between. DNA for the CDR3: TGTGCCTGGAGTGTGGGGCCCGCGGCGTACTTC. Protein: CAWSVGPAAYF. The variable domain in full, completed from reference TRBV30 and TRBJ2-7, reads SQTIHQWPATLVQPVGSPLSLECTVEGTSNPNLYWYRQAAGRGLQLLFYSVGIGQISSEVPQNLSASRPQDRQFILSSKKLLLSDSGFYLCAWSVGPAAYFGPGTRLTVT.

The rearrangement uses TRBV11-2 and TRBJ2-1; D is uncertain. Trimming removed 8 bases from V and 4 bases from J, with 6 bases in between. The CDR3 runs 11 residues. From germline, CDR1 is SGHAT and CDR2 FQNNGV. As DNA, the CDR3 is TGTGCCAGCGCGATGTACAATGAGCAGTTCTTC. It codes for CASAMYNEQFF.

This rearrangement joins TRBV14 to TRBJ1-3; D unclear. This CDR3 contains 12 residues. Germline V gives CDR1 SGHDN, CDR2 FVKESK. Trimming cost V 6 bases and J 1 base, with 4 bases left between them. The CDR3 loop is CASSWSGNTIYF. Written as DNA, the CDR3 is TGTGCCAGCAGTTGGTCTGGAAACACCATATATTTT.

This clone was seen only a few times. The V call is TRBV6-5, the J call TRBJ2-7; D is undetermined. The germline V and J ends were trimmed by 5 bases and 2 bases, with 16 bases remaining between them. The length of the CDR3 is 15 residues. Germline-derived CDR1 and CDR2 are MNHEY and SVGAGI. The CDR3 spells CASSPIRTITYEQYF. CDR3 nucleotides: TGTGCCAGCAGTCCTATCCGTACAATCACCTACGAGCAGTACTTC.

The V gene is TRBV21-1, the J gene TRBJ2-7. TRBV21-1 is tagged as a pseudogene. The CDR3 has 15 residues. In DNA form, the CDR3 reads TGTGCCAGCAGCAAAAAACGGGCGACCCCGTACGAGCAGTACTTC. Translating it yields CASSKKRATPYEQYF.

The chain links TRBV2 to TRBJ1-1; D might be TRBD1 (5 bases). CDR1 is SNHLY, CDR2 FYNNEI, per germline. CDR3 length: 13 residues. V gave up 3 bases and J gave up 5 bases, with 10 bases separating them. The CDR3 bases are TGTGCCAGCAGTGACCAGGGTATAACTGAAGCTTTCTTT. Amino acids: CASSDQGITEAFF.

The CDR3 loop reads CASSWGPANYGYTF. CDR3 DNA: TGTGCCAGCAGTTGGGGGCCTGCTAACTATGGCTACACCTTC. The V and J genes are TRBV28 and TRBJ1-2; D is possibly TRBD1 (6 bases). The V end was cut by 4 bases, the J end by 0 bases, with 9 bases between. The CDR3 is 14 residues long. Germline V gives CDR1 MDHEN, CDR2 SYDVKM.

This rearrangement joins TRBV10-3 to TRBJ1-3; 9 bases are shared with TRBD1. Unmatched junction bases numbered 6, after V lost 11 bases and J lost 1 base. The CDR3 extends over 14 amino acids. Germline CDR1 ENHRY, CDR2 SYGVKD. CDR3 sequence (DNA): TGTGCCTCCGGACAGGGGACGTCTGGAAACACCATATATTTT. It codes for CASGQGTSGNTIYF.

Only a few counts were recorded for this clone. J is TRBJ2-2 and V is TRBV28; 8 bases match TRBD1. The germline CDR1 and CDR2 sequences are MDHEN and SYDVKM. The CDR3 is made up of 18 amino acids. The ends lost 2 bases at V and 6 bases at J; junction bases unmatched: 14. DNA for the CDR3: TGTGCCAGCAGTTTAATTTCGGTGGGCAGGGGGCGTTCCGGGGAGCTGTTTTTT. It translates to CASSLISVGRGRSGELFF.

This chain connects TRBV2 to TRBJ2-1; D uncertain. The V gene lost 4 bases and the J gene lost 7 bases, with 14 bases spanning the gap. Germline V CDR1 and CDR2: SNHLY, FYNNEI. The CDR3 totals 14 residues. The DNA of the CDR3 is TGTGCCAGCAGTGGACGGACCCTCCTAAATGAGCAGTTCTTC. Translating gives CASSGRTLLNEQFF.

The gene calls are TRBV5-4 and TRBJ2-1, with D possibly matching TRBD2 (6 bases). The CDR3 runs to 16 residues. Germline CDR1 SGHNT, CDR2 YYREEE (reference sequence). Deletions cut 5 bases from V and 9 bases from J, with 24 bases between. The CDR3 reads CASSRWGDSGVGEQFF. Written as DNA, the CDR3 is TGTGCCAGCAGTCGCTGGGGGGACTCTGGTGTGGGTGAGCAGTTCTTC.